These 24 T cell receptor beta chains were sequenced from one sample in a study of siplizumab effects on memory and regulatory T cells. Method: immunoSEQ multiplex PCR; TCRdb's copy keeps in-frame clones and lacks some. Of 100,000 or so clones listed, around 93% are singletons. Sequencing used CD4+ T cells sorted from blood. These receptor sequences come from a human donor in good health.

The chain links TRBV4-2 to TRBJ1-4, with 10 bases lining up with TRBD1. V was pared by 1 base and J by 5 bases, with 4 bases of the junction left unmatched. The CDR3 spans 16 residues. The germline gives CDR1 LGHNA, CDR2 YNFKEQ. The CDR3 spells CASSQGQGAKNEKLFF. The CDR3 bases are TGTGCCAGCAGCCAAGGACAGGGGGCGAAGAATGAAAAACTGTTTTTT.

The chain uses TRBV4-2 and TRBJ2-2, with TRBD2 matching over 12 bases. This CDR3 spans 16 amino acids. Germline V gene lookup returns CDR1 LGHNA and CDR2 YNFKEQ. J gave up 6 bases and V 3 bases, and 5 bases lay outside the gene matches. CDR3 in DNA: TGTGCCAGCAGCCAGGTGACTAGCGGGAGATCCGGGGAGCTGTTTTTT. This sequence encodes CASSQVTSGRSGELFF.

The gene calls are TRBV7-3 and TRBJ1-4; no reliable D call. Germline loops: CDR1 SGHTA, CDR2 FQGTGA. V was pared by 4 bases and J by 7 bases, with 10 bases between. CDR3 length: 13 amino acids. CDR3 DNA sequence: TGTGCCAGCAGCTCCAACCCCGGTGAAAAACTGTTTTTT. Protein: CASSSNPGEKLFF. Full variable domain (rest looked up from reference TRBV7-3 and TRBJ1-4): GAGVSQTPSNKVTEKGKYVELRCDPISGHTALYWYRQSLGQGPEFLIYFQGTGAADDSGLPNDRFFAVRPEGSVSTLKIQRTERGDSAVYLCASSSNPGEKLFFGSGTQLSVL.

CDR3 sequence: CSVDRDGGETQYF. CDR3 bases: TGCAGCGTGGATCGTGACGGTGGGGAGACCCAGTACTTC. This chain links TRBV29-1 with TRBJ2-5, with D uncertain. Germline V gene lookup returns CDR1 SQVTM and CDR2 ANQGSEA. Trimming pared 6 bases from V and 5 bases from J, leaving 16 bases between. There are 13 residues in the CDR3. Full variable domain (remainder filled in from reference TRBV29-1 and TRBJ2-5): SAVISQKPSRDICQRGTSLTIQCQVDSQVTMMFWYRQQPGQSLTLIATANQGSEATYESGFVIDKFPISRPNLTFSTLTVSNMSPEDSSIYLCSVDRDGGETQYFGPGTRLLVL.

This clone appeared a few times. The V and J genes are TRBV27 and TRBJ1-1; TRBD1 matches at 7 bases. CDR3 length: 14 residues. After removal of 5 bases from V and 4 bases from J, the junction contained 7 bases not matched to a gene. Germline CDR1 and CDR2: MNHEY and SMNVEV (reference sequence). The CDR3 DNA is TGTGCCAGCAGTCCCCGACAGGGTAGCACTGAAGCTTTCTTT. This sequence encodes CASSPRQGSTEAFF.

This chain joins TRBV10-3 and TRBJ1-2; 10 bases map to TRBD1. V lost 10 bases and J lost 7; bases outside the gene matches: 6. The CDR3 has 12 residues. Germline CDR1 and CDR2: ENHRY and SYGVKD. CDR3 nucleotides: TGTGCCACTGGGACAGGGGACGTTGGCTACACCTTC. This encodes CATGTGDVGYTF.

The V gene is TRBV10-1, the J gene TRBJ1-2, with D hard to call. This CDR3 has 15 residues. From germline, CDR1 is WNHNN and CDR2 SYGVQD (reference sequence). V was shortened by 3 bases and J by 1 base, with 12 bases between the two germline ends. This chain's CDR3 is CASSEVSSHNYGYTF. The CDR3 DNA follows: TGCGCCAGCAGTGAAGTATCCTCCCATAACTATGGCTACACCTTC.

The chain recombines TRBV6-4 with TRBJ1-6; perhaps TRBD1 as D (6 bases). Looked up from germline, CDR1 is MRHNA and CDR2 is SNTAGT. V lost 6 bases to trimming and J lost 9 bases, with 15 bases between them. The CDR3 runs to 14 residues. The CDR3 sequence is CASSVGTSSSPLHF. The CDR3 nucleotides read TGTGCCAGCAGCGTCGGGACATCAAGTTCACCCCTCCACTTT.

In DNA form, the CDR3 reads TGTGCCAGCAGCTTGAGGAGAGCTCAAGAGACCCAGTACTTC. This translates into CASSLRRAQETQYF. The chain is built from TRBV5-6 and TRBJ2-5; D gene uncertain. The germline V gene encodes CDR1 SGHDT and CDR2 YYEEEE. The CDR3 runs 14 residues. Between the trimmed V and J ends, which lost 1 base and 2 bases, there was a span of 9 bases.

V is TRBV6-5 and J is TRBJ1-1; D ambiguous. CDR1 and CDR2 from the germline V gene are MNHEY and SVGAGI. V was shortened by 6 bases and J by 5 bases, with 10 bases between the two germline ends. The CDR3 extends over 12 amino acids. CDR3 in DNA: TGTGCCAGCAGGGCCCAAGGGACTGAAGCTTTCTTT. This encodes CASRAQGTEAFF.

This clone was detected only once. The chain carries TRBV5-8 and TRBJ2-5, with D possibly TRBD1 on 5 matching bases. This CDR3 is 14 amino acids long. Germline-derived CDR1 and CDR2 are SGHTS and YDEGEE. The germline V and J ends were trimmed by 0 bases and 0 bases, with 6 bases remaining between them. In DNA form, the CDR3 reads TGTGCCAGCAGCTTGGCAGGGTACCAAGAGACCCAGTACTTC. This codes for CASSLAGYQETQYF.

This clone was recorded once. J is TRBJ2-7 and V is TRBV29-1; D may be TRBD1 (6 bases). V dropped 5 bases and J dropped 1 base, with 15 bases sitting between them. This CDR3 contains 14 residues. Per the germline V gene, CDR1 is SQVTM and CDR2 is ANQGSEA. The CDR3 protein is CSVSARQGSYEQYF. The CDR3 DNA reads TGCAGCGTTTCTGCCCGGCAGGGGTCCTACGAGCAGTACTTC.

The chain is built from TRBV5-1 and TRBJ1-4; tentative D call: TRBD1 (5 bases). Trimming took off 4 bases at V and 0 bases at J, with 13 bases between the two ends. This CDR3 comprises 16 residues. Germline lookup yields CDR1 SGHRS and CDR2 YFSETQ. The CDR3, as DNA: TGCGCCAGCAGCCACGGGACTTTAGCAACTAATGAAAAACTGTTTTTT. Its protein product is CASSHGTLATNEKLFF.

The V gene is TRBV27, the J gene TRBJ2-7; 12 nucleotides match TRBD2. The germline V gene has CDR1 MNHEY and CDR2 SMNVEV (reference sequence). This CDR3 comprises 14 residues. Losses at the gene ends were 2 bases for V and 9 bases for J; bases not matched to a gene: 5. For the CDR3, the DNA is TGTGCCAGCAGTTTACTAGCGGGAGGGCCTGGGCAGTACTTC. It codes for CASSLLAGGPGQYF.

The chain joins TRBV30 to TRBJ2-1, with 7 positions matching TRBD2. This CDR3 is 13 amino acids long. Germline CDR1 is GTSNPN and CDR2 is SVGIG (reference sequence). Germline trimming cut 5 bases from V and 9 bases from J; bases unmatched to any gene: 10. The CDR3 protein is CAWRRGESIEQFF. CDR3 coding DNA: TGTGCCTGGCGCCGGGGGGAGTCGATTGAGCAGTTCTTC.

V and J are TRBV11-1 and TRBJ1-2; 10 positions match TRBD1. The CDR3 sequence is 15 residues long. CDR1 and CDR2 (germline): SGHAT, FQDESV (reference sequence). V lost 5 bases, J lost 3 bases, and 6 bases stayed unmatched. The CDR3 protein is CASSPGTGVYYGYTF. The CDR3 bases are TGTGCCAGCAGCCCAGGGACAGGGGTTTACTATGGCTACACCTTC. The full variable domain, completed using reference TRBV11-1 and TRBJ1-2, is EAEVAQSPRYKITEKSQAVAFWCDPISGHATLYWYRQILGQGPELLVQFQDESVVDDSQLPKDRFSAERLKGVDSTLKIQPAELGDSAMYLCASSPGTGVYYGYTFGSGTRLTVV.

The rearrangement joins TRBV6-1 to TRBJ2-4; weak D call: TRBD1 (5 bases). Germline CDR1 and CDR2: MNHNS and SASEGT. The CDR3 spans 16 residues. V was cut by 5 bases and J by 0 bases, with 14 bases left in between. The chain's CDR3 is CASSQDRKIAKNIQYF. The CDR3 DNA follows: TGTGCCAGCAGTCAAGACAGAAAGATAGCCAAAAACATTCAGTACTTC.

As DNA, the CDR3 is TGTGCTAGTGGTTTACCCCCTCAAAACAGGGCCTACAATCAGCCCCAGCATTTT. It codes for CASGLPPQNRAYNQPQHF. This chain uses TRBV12-5 with TRBJ1-5; D might be TRBD1 (6 bases). V lost 3 bases and J 3 bases, leaving 21 bases between the germline ends. The germline gives CDR1 LGHNT, CDR2 FRNRAP. This CDR3 comprises 18 residues.

This clone was observed a few times. The chain joins TRBV18 to TRBJ2-1; TRBD2 aligns across 8 bases. V shed 1 base, J shed 5 bases, and the junction held 13 bases outside the gene matches. The length of the CDR3 is 18 residues. Per the germline V gene, CDR1 is KGHSH and CDR2 is LQKENI. In nucleotides, the CDR3 is TGTGCCAGCTCACCACAGGAGAGGAGCGGGAGTGGCCACAATGAGCAGTTCTTC. It is translated as CASSPQERSGSGHNEQFF.

V gene TRBV11-2 combines with J gene TRBJ2-7, with 10 nucleotides matching TRBD2. Trimming took 2 bases from V and 3 from J; bases not matched to a gene: 4. This CDR3 comprises 15 residues. The germline V gene has CDR1 SGHAT and CDR2 FQNNGV. The CDR3 nucleotides read TGTGCCAGCAGCTTACCATTAGCGGGGGGCTACGAGCAGTACTTC. It yields the protein CASSLPLAGGYEQYF.

V usage is TRBV7-2 and J usage is TRBJ2-3; D perhaps matches TRBD1 (6 bases). This CDR3 spans 15 amino acids. Between the trimmed V and J ends, which lost 2 bases and 8 bases, there was a span of 17 bases. The germline V gene encodes CDR1 SGHTA and CDR2 FQGNSA. This CDR3 reads CASSLFGGQTSTQYF. DNA of the CDR3: TGTGCCAGCAGCTTATTTGGCGGACAGACGAGTACGCAGTATTTT.

V is TRBV2 and J is TRBJ2-1, with D uncertain. Trimming took 4 bases from V and 0 from J, leaving 7 bases between them. This CDR3 comprises 14 residues. Germline lookup yields CDR1 SNHLY and CDR2 FYNNEI. The CDR3 DNA reads as TGTGCCAGCAGTGGGACGCGCTCCTACAATGAGCAGTTCTTC. Translated, it gives CASSGTRSYNEQFF.

This chain connects TRBV2 to TRBJ1-5; a weak D match, TRBD1 (5 bases). V gave up 9 bases and J gave up 3 bases, with 21 bases separating them. This CDR3 is built from 16 residues. The germline V gene has CDR1 SNHLY and CDR2 FYNNEI. In nucleotides, the CDR3 is TGTGCCAGGAGCGAGGGGCCACTTGGGAACAATCAGCCCCAGCATTTT. Protein: CARSEGPLGNNQPQHF.

V usage is TRBV9 and J usage is TRBJ1-3; D perhaps matches TRBD1 (5 bases). The CDR3 loop spans 16 amino acids. Germline CDR1 reads SGDLS; CDR2 reads YYNGEE. Trimming removed 0 bases at V and 0 bases at J, with 10 bases between. The CDR3 bases are TGTGCCAGCAGCGTAGGAGGCGGGACCTCTGGAAACACCATATATTTT. Its translation is CASSVGGGTSGNTIYF. Full variable domain (outside the CDR3, taken from reference TRBV9 and TRBJ1-3): DSGVTQTPKHLITATGQRVTLRCSPRSGDLSVYWYQQSLDQGLQFLIQYYNGEERAKGNILERFSAQQFPDLHSELNLSSLELGDSALYFCASSVGGGTSGNTIYFGEGSWLTVV.